Listed below are T cell receptor beta chains from one sample, sequenced in a study of blood T cells in healthy people across ages. TCRdb passed the 5' RACE reads through MiXCR, listing each CDR3 protein once. The repertoire holds around 1.7 million distinct CDR3 sequences, with roughly 27% as singletons. Sequencing was performed on blood. These receptors were obtained from a woman aged 25 to 45 in good health. CDR3s include the opening cysteine and the closing phenylalanine or tryptophan. The D gene is left open where the match is weak. Not every row has a clone size; where given, it reads once, few, many or a size class.

D: NA
J: TRBJ2-5
V: TRBV11-3
size: many
DNA: TGTGCCAGCAGCTTAGATGACCTGGGGACCCAGTACTTC
CDR3: CASSLDDLGTQYF

D: TRBD1
J: TRBJ2-2
V: TRBV15
size: many
DNA: TGTGCCACCAGCAGAGTCAGGGGGCCTACCGGGGAGCTGTTTTTT
CDR3: CATSRVRGPTGELFF

D: TRBD1
J: TRBJ2-7
V: TRBV18
size: NA
DNA: TGTGCCAGCTCACCCCAAGACAGGGGCGAGCAGTACTTC
CDR3: CASSPQDRGEQYF

D: TRBD1
J: TRBJ1-2
V: TRBV19
size: NA
DNA: TGTGCCAGTAGGACTCCCGGGACAGGGATTGGAGGCTACACCTTC
CDR3: CASRTPGTGIGGYTF

D: TRBD2
J: TRBJ2-5
V: TRBV7-2
size: many
DNA: TGTGCCAGCATCCTTCCCTTAGCGGGAGTGGAGACCCAGTACTTC
CDR3: CASILPLAGVETQYF

D: TRBD1
J: TRBJ1-2
V: TRBV7-9
size: many
DNA: TGTGCCGCGGGGACAGGCCACACCTTC
CDR3: CAAGTGHTF

D: TRBD1
J: TRBJ1-6
V: TRBV2
size: NA
DNA: TGTGCCAGCGGGCCGACAGGGACCAATTCACCCCTCCACTTT
CDR3: CASGPTGTNSPLHF

D: NA
J: TRBJ1-2
V: TRBV7-2
size: NA
DNA: TGTGCCAGCAGCTCTCTACGGGGCGCAGAAGCTAACTATGGCTACACCTTC
CDR3: CASSSLRGAEANYGYTF

D: TRBD2
J: TRBJ2-5
V: TRBV20-1
size: NA
DNA: TGCAGTGCCGGCGGGACTAGCGGGACCCTCCGGCTCGGGACCCAGTACTTC
CDR3: CSAGGTSGTLRLGTQYF

D: NA
J: TRBJ1-2
V: TRBV7-3
size: NA
DNA: TGTGCCAGCAGCTACGGCAGGGGCTTAAACTATGGCTACACCTTC
CDR3: CASSYGRGLNYGYTF

D: TRBD2
J: TRBJ2-1
V: TRBV10-3
size: NA
DNA: TGTGCCATCCGTAGAGGTAGCGGGAGAAGCAGTGAGCAGTTCTTC
CDR3: CAIRRGSGRSSEQFF

D: TRBD1
J: TRBJ2-1
V: TRBV6-5
size: NA
DNA: TGTGCCAGCAGGAGGGACAGCCTAGAACACCAGTTCTTC
CDR3: CASRRDSLEHQFF

D: NA
J: TRBJ2-7
V: TRBV25-1
size: NA
DNA: TGTGCCAGCAGTTACGACGTAGGGGAGCAGTACTTC
CDR3: CASSYDVGEQYF

D: NA
J: TRBJ1-4
V: TRBV7-9
size: NA
DNA: TGTGCCAGCAGCTTATATTTAGGTGCGACTAATGAAAAACTGTTTTTT
CDR3: CASSLYLGATNEKLFF

D: TRBD2
J: TRBJ2-5
V: TRBV29-1
size: many
DNA: TGCAGCGTTGGGAGGCTAGCGGGAGGAGAGACCCAGTACTTC
CDR3: CSVGRLAGGETQYF

D: TRBD2
J: TRBJ2-7
V: TRBV7-6
size: few
DNA: TGTGCCAGCAGCCGCGGACTAGCGGGAGAGGGATCCTACGAGCAGTACTTC
CDR3: CASSRGLAGEGSYEQYF

D: TRBD1
J: TRBJ2-5
V: TRBV29-1
size: few
DNA: TGCAGCGTCTCCCCCCGGACAGGGCCGGAGACCCAGTACTTC
CDR3: CSVSPRTGPETQYF

D: TRBD2
J: TRBJ2-1
V: TRBV10-3
size: many
DNA: TGTGCCATCAGTGGGACTAGCGACTACAATGAGCAGTTCTTC
CDR3: CAISGTSDYNEQFF

D: TRBD1
J: TRBJ1-2
V: TRBV5-5
size: many
DNA: TGTGCCAGCAGCGCTGGGACAGCTTTTAACTATGGCTACACCTTC
CDR3: CASSAGTAFNYGYTF

D: NA
J: TRBJ2-4
V: TRBV11-3
size: few
DNA: TGTGCCAGCAGCTTAGCGGGCGGACTAGCCAAAAACATTCAGTACTTC
CDR3: CASSLAGGLAKNIQYF

D: TRBD2
J: TRBJ2-5
V: TRBV3-1
size: few
DNA: TGTGCCAGCAGTTATAGGAGCGGGGGGGCGGGAGAGACCCAGTACTTC
CDR3: CASSYRSGGAGETQYF

D: NA
J: TRBJ2-6
V: TRBV6-2/TRBV6-3
size: many
DNA: TGTGCCAGCAGCCAGGCGACGGCTGGGGCCAACGTCCTGACTTTC
CDR3: CASSQATAGANVLTF

D: TRBD2
J: TRBJ2-1
V: TRBV4-1
size: many
DNA: TGCGCCAGCAGCCCCACGCAGACTAGCGGGGGGCGAGACAATGAGCAGTTCTTC
CDR3: CASSPTQTSGGRDNEQFF

D: NA
J: TRBJ1-4
V: TRBV20-1
size: NA
DNA: TGCAGTGCTAGAGACTCGGTACACAGGTTATCTAATGAAAAACTGTTTTTT
CDR3: CSARDSVHRLSNEKLFF

D: NA
J: TRBJ2-7
V: TRBV7-3
size: many
DNA: TGTGCCAGCAGCCCCACCCCCCAATCCGAGCAGTACTTC
CDR3: CASSPTPQSEQYF

D: NA
J: TRBJ1-2
V: TRBV19
size: once
DNA: TGTGCCAGTAGTTCGCGAGCTGGAAGTCGGGAGGACTATGGCTACACCTTC
CDR3: CASSSRAGSREDYGYTF

D: TRBD2
J: TRBJ2-3
V: TRBV2
size: NA
DNA: TGTGCCAGCAGCGGTAGCGGGGCCACAGATACGCAGTATTTT
CDR3: CASSGSGATDTQYF

D: TRBD1
J: TRBJ1-2
V: TRBV7-9
size: NA
DNA: TGTGCCAGCTTCCTCTCAGGGGGAAGTGTAGACTATGGCTACACCTTC
CDR3: CASFLSGGSVDYGYTF

D: NA
J: TRBJ2-2
V: TRBV9
size: NA
DNA: TGTGCCAGCAGCGCCCAGCCCGGGACTTCCGGGGAGCTGTTTTTT
CDR3: CASSAQPGTSGELFF

D: NA
J: TRBJ1-2
V: TRBV28
size: many
DNA: TGTGCCAGCAGTTTACCGGGTCAATATGGCTATGGCTACACCTTC
CDR3: CASSLPGQYGYGYTF

D: NA
J: TRBJ2-7
V: TRBV5-1
size: many
DNA: TGCGCCAGCAGTATTGACAGTTACGAGCAGTACTTC
CDR3: CASSIDSYEQYF

D: NA
J: TRBJ1-2
V: TRBV12-3/TRBV12-4
size: few
DNA: TGTGCCAGCAGAGCCCGGGGGGGAGGCTATGGCTACACCTTC
CDR3: CASRARGGGYGYTF

D: TRBD2
J: TRBJ2-5
V: TRBV10-2
size: once
DNA: TGCGCCAGCAGTGAGTTCCTAGCGGGGAGAAGTCCAGATACGCGGTACTTC
CDR3: CASSEFLAGRSPDTRYF

D: NA
J: TRBJ1-2
V: TRBV4-1
size: NA
DNA: TGCGCCAGCAGCCCAACAGGGAGGGCCTATGGCTACACCTTC
CDR3: CASSPTGRAYGYTF

D: TRBD1
J: TRBJ2-5
V: TRBV6-5
size: few
DNA: TGTGCCAGCAGGTTCGGACAGGGCCGGGGAACCCAGTACTTC
CDR3: CASRFGQGRGTQYF

D: NA
J: TRBJ2-3
V: TRBV5-1
size: NA
DNA: TGCGCCAGCAGCTTTACGGATACAGATACGCAGTATTTT
CDR3: CASSFTDTDTQYF

D: NA
J: TRBJ1-5
V: TRBV30
size: few
DNA: TGTGCCTGGGGCTTCGGCAATCAGCCCCAGCATTTT
CDR3: CAWGFGNQPQHF

D: NA
J: TRBJ2-7
V: TRBV28
size: few
DNA: TGTGCCAGCAGTGAGAGGGTAGTGACCTACGAGCAGTACTTC
CDR3: CASSERVVTYEQYF

D: NA
J: TRBJ2-7
V: TRBV20-1
size: NA
DNA: TGCAGCTCAGGGAGCTCCTACGAGCAGTACTTC
CDR3: CSSGSSYEQYF

D: NA
J: TRBJ1-6
V: TRBV5-6
size: few
DNA: TGTGCCAGCAGCTTTAGAACCAACTCCTATAATTCACCCCTCCACTTT
CDR3: CASSFRTNSYNSPLHF